This T cell receptor (beta chain) was captured by sequencing in a study of blood T cell repertoires in COVID-19. Study context: In each case, the material was cDNA or gDNA derived from T cells, B-cell-depleted T cells, or PBMCs.

CDR3 length: 12 amino acids. The V end lost 4 bases, the J end lost 3 bases, and 6 bases lay between the germline ends. Germline lookup yields CDR1 LNHDA and CDR2 SQIVND (reference sequence). Per the study methods: Amplification from reference gene primers served as the basis for estimated nucleated cell counts. TCRdb keeps only in-frame clones here, not all; method: immunoSEQ multiplex PCR. The V and J calls and clone size are taken from that table; D and trimming were inferred from the DNA. The sample lists 150,000 to 200,000 clones; about 85% were seen once. What was sequenced was peripheral blood. The TCR originated in a man aged 18 to 29 with acute or convalescent COVID-19. V and J are TRBV19 and TRBJ2-5; tentatively, D is TRBD2 (5 bases). CDR3 protein: CASSRAEETQYF. CDR3 bases: TGTGCCAGTAGTAGAGCGGAAGAGACCCAGTACTTC.